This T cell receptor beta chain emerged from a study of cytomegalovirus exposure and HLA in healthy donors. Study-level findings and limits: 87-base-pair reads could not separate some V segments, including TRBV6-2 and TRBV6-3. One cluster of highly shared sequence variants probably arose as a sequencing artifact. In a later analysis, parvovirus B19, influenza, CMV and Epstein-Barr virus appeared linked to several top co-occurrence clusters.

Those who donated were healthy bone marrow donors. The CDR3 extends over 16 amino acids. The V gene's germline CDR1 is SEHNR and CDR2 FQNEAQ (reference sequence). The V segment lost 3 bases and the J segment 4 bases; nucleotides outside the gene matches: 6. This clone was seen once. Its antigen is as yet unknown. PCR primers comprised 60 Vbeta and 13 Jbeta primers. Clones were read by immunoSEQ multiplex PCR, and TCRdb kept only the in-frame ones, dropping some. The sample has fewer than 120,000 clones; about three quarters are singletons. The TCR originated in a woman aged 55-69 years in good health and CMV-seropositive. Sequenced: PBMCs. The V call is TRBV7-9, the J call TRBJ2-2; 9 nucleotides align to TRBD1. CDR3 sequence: CASSLGGTGTTGELFF. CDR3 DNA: TGTGCCAGCAGCTTGGGGGGGACAGGGACCACCGGGGAGCTGTTTTTT.